This entry is about one TCR beta chain. The sample comes from a study of cytotoxic CD8 clonotypes in ibrutinib-treated CLL. This CDR3 has 14 residues. With 5 bases removed from V and 3 bases from J, the gap between germline ends came to 14 bases. Germline loops: CDR1 SGHTA, CDR2 FQGTGA. Libraries were prepared by immunoSEQ multiplex PCR; TCRdb keeps only in-frame clonotypes and omits some of them. This sample has more than 200,000 clones, with under 80% found just once. The clonotype comes from a human donor with chronic lymphocytic leukemia. This sequence joins TRBV7-3 and TRBJ2-7; maybe TRBD2 (8 bases). The sample here was PBMCs, taken after 24 months of ibrutinib treatment. The CDR3 sequence is CASSPGGTDYEQYF. CDR3 nucleotides: TGTGCCAGCAGCCCGGGAGGGACAGACTACGAGCAGTACTTC. Complete variable domain (other parts from reference TRBV7-3 and TRBJ2-7): GAGVSQTPSNKVTEKGKYVELRCDPISGHTALYWYRQSLGQGPEFLIYFQGTGAADDSGLPNDRFFAVRPEGSVSTLKIQRTERGDSAVYLCASSPGGTDYEQYFGPGTRLTVT.